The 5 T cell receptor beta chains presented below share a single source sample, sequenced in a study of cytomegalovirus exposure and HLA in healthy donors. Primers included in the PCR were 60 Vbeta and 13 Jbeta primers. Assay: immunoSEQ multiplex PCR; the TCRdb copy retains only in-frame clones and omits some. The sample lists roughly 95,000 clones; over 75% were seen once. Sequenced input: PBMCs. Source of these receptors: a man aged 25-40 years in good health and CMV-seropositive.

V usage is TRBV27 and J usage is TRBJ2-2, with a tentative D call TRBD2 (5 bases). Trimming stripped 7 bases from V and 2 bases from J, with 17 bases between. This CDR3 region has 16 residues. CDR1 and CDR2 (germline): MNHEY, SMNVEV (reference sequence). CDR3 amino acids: CASTSPAGLNTGELFF. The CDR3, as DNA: TGTGCCAGCACCTCCCCCGCGGGCTTAAACACCGGGGAGCTGTTTTTT.

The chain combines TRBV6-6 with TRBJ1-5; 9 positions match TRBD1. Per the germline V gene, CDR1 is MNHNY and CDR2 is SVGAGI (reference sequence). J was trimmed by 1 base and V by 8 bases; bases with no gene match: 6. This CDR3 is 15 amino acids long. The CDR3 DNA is TGTGCCAGCTCCGGACAGGGGAGAAGCAATCAGCCCCAGCATTTT. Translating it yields CASSGQGRSNQPQHF.

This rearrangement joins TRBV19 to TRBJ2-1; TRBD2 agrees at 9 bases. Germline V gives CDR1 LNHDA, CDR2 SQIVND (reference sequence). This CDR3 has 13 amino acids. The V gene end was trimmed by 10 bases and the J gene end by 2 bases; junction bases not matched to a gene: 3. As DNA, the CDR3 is TGTGCCACACTAGCGGGCCCCTACAATGAGCAGTTCTTC. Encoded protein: CATLAGPYNEQFF. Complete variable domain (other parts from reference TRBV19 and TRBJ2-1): DGGITQSPKYLFRKEGQNVTLSCEQNLNHDAMYWYRQDPGQGLRLIYYSQIVNDFQKGDIAEGYSVSREKKESFPLTVTSAQKNPTAFYLCATLAGPYNEQFFGPGTRLTVL.

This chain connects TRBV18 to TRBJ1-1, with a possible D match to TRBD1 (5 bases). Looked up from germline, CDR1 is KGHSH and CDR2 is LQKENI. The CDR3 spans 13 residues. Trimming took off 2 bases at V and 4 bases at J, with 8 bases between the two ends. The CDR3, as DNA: TGTGCCAGCTCACCATGGGGGGGCACTGAAGCTTTCTTT. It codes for CASSPWGGTEAFF.

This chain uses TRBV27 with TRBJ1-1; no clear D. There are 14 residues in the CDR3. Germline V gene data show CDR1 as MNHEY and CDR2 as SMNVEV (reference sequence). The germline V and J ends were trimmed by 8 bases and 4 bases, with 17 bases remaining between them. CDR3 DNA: TGTGCCAGCTCCTGGACTTACCCGGGCACTGAAGCTTTCTTT. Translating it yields CASSWTYPGTEAFF.